This entry features one T cell receptor (beta chain) sequence. The antigen is undetermined. The sample originates from a study of shared clonotypes between healthy human individuals. Overall study results and limits: Some clonotypes were shared by all four sorted-subset donors, while others were not shared. The non-shared ones had lower generation probabilities than the shared ones.

Positively selected for CCR7, the CD45RO-negative cells used as naive CD8 cells excluded terminally differentiated effector memory CD45RA+ cells. Measured with immunoSEQ multiplex PCR; TCRdb has only the in-frame clones, and not every one. The sample records millions of clones, about 93% being singletons. The CDR3 spans 15 residues. V lost 4 bases, J lost 2 bases, and 13 bases lay in between. From germline, CDR1 is LGHNA and CDR2 YSLEER. The specimen sequenced was naive CD8+ T cells from PBMCs. The chain recombines TRBV4-3 with TRBJ2-3; either TRBD1 or TRBD2 may supply D (6 bases each). This clonotype was obtained from a man in his late teens or twenties in good health. Some clones in this sample may be carry-over from other donors' samples. The CDR3 reads CASSREDSPTDTQYF. CDR3 nucleotides: TGCGCCAGCAGCCGGGAGGACAGCCCCACAGATACGCAGTATTTT.